The 24 T cell receptor beta chains in this list originate from one sample, sequenced in a study of post-analysis software for immune sequencing data. Study conclusions and caveats: Included in a set of a few TRBV segments more frequent in patients than controls were TRBV5-6, TRBV5-1 and TRBV20-1.

No antigen has been identified for these receptors. cDNA libraries of TCR beta carried unique molecular identifiers. One entry per CDR3 protein results from TCRdb running MiXCR on the PCR reads. The table lists 650,000 to 900,000 distinct CDR3 sequences, about 45% of them singletons. The sample taken for sequencing was blood. All receptors derive from a girl aged 10 to 17 with multiple sclerosis.

The gene calls are TRBV5-1 and TRBJ1-1, with TRBD1 as a possible D gene (5 bases). The CDR3 is made up of 13 amino acids. Trimming left V 2 bases short and J 7 bases short, with 12 bases between. Per the germline V gene, CDR1 is SGHRS and CDR2 is YFSETQ. The CDR3 nucleotides are TGCGCCAGCAGCTTAGGGACCCAAGGTGAAGCTTTCTTT. Encoded protein: CASSLGTQGEAFF.

The V gene is TRBV5-1, the J gene TRBJ1-5; D call uncertain. V shed 7 bases and J shed 1 base, with 12 bases lying between them. The CDR3 contains 14 residues. The germline CDR1 and CDR2 sequences are SGHRS and YFSETQ. CDR3 amino acids: CASAAGPSNQPQHF. CDR3 coding DNA: TGCGCCAGCGCCGCAGGACCGAGCAATCAGCCCCAGCATTTT.

This clonotype was seen a few times. The chain uses TRBV20-1 and TRBJ2-7; the match to TRBD2 covers 8 bases. Germline CDR1 DFQATT, CDR2 SNEGSKA (reference sequence). The CDR3 consists of 13 residues. J gave up 3 bases and V 5 bases, and 6 bases lay outside the gene matches. CDR3 region: CSAGRGGLYEQYF. In DNA form, the CDR3 reads TGCAGTGCTGGCCGCGGGGGGCTCTACGAGCAGTACTTC.

V gene TRBV20-1 combines with J gene TRBJ2-1, with 13 bases aligning to TRBD2. Trimming took 1 base from V and 6 from J; bases not matched to a gene: 18. Germline loops: CDR1 DFQATT, CDR2 SNEGSKA (reference sequence). The length of the CDR3 is 20 residues. CDR3 loop: CSARGLWGAAGLAGSNEQFF. The CDR3 DNA is TGCAGTGCTAGAGGACTTTGGGGGGCGGCGGGACTAGCGGGGAGCAATGAGCAGTTCTTC.

This clonotype was counted a few times. V usage is TRBV4-2 and J usage is TRBJ2-1; TRBD2 agrees at 9 bases. The CDR3 extends over 14 amino acids. The junction had 6 bases not matched to a gene; V was cut back by 0 bases and J by 12 bases. Germline values: CDR1 LGHNA, CDR2 YNFKEQ. The DNA of the CDR3 is TGTGCCAGCAGCCAAGATCTAGCGGGAAAGGCGCAGTTCTTC. It yields the protein CASSQDLAGKAQFF.

The V and J genes are TRBV12-3 or TRBV12-4 and TRBJ2-6; 8 positions match TRBD1. The CDR3 loop spans 15 amino acids. J lost 4 bases, V lost 5 bases, and 4 bases had no gene match. CDR3 region: CASSLGDRGANVLTF. DNA for the CDR3: TGTGCCAGCAGTCTGGGGGACAGGGGGGCCAACGTCCTGACTTTC.

The CDR3 sequence is CASSLVAGGTRRTDTQYF. CDR3 in DNA: TGCGCCAGCAGCTTGGTAGCGGGAGGGACGAGACGCACAGATACGCAGTATTTT. The chain recombines TRBV5-1 with TRBJ2-3, with 11 bases identical to TRBD2. CDR1 is SGHRS and CDR2 is YFSETQ in the germline V gene. The J segment lost 1 base and the V segment lost 0 bases, leaving 7 bases of the junction unmatched. The CDR3 covers 18 residues. The entire variable domain, with the rest obtained from reference TRBV5-1 and TRBJ2-3, is as follows: KAGVTQTPRYLIKTRGQQVTLSCSPISGHRSVSWYQQTPGQGLQFLFEYFSETQRNKGNFPGRFSGRQFSNSRSEMNVSTLELGDSALYLCASSLVAGGTRRTDTQYFGPGTRLTVL.

The rearrangement uses TRBV2 and TRBJ2-5; TRBD1 matches 9 bases. V lost 6 bases, J lost 5 bases, and 4 bases stayed unmatched. This CDR3 region has 13 residues. Looked up from germline, CDR1 is SNHLY and CDR2 is FYNNEI. CDR3: CASRGQGGETQYF. DNA of the CDR3: TGTGCCAGCAGGGGACAGGGAGGGGAGACCCAGTACTTC.

This clonotype was found a few times. This chain joins TRBV20-1 and TRBJ1-1; D might be TRBD1 (5 bases). The CDR3 spans 13 residues. Germline assignment: CDR1 DFQATT and CDR2 SNEGSKA (reference sequence). V was shortened by 3 bases and J by 4 bases, with 12 bases between the two germline ends. The DNA of the CDR3 is TGCAGTGCTAGGCAGGGAGGCGGCACTGAAGCTTTCTTT. This sequence encodes CSARQGGGTEAFF.

V and J are TRBV7-9 and TRBJ1-4; TRBD1 is a possible D gene (5 bases). Germline CDR1 reads SEHNR; CDR2 reads FQNEAQ (reference sequence). Trimming took 5 bases from V and 6 from J, leaving 16 bases between them. This CDR3 has 15 amino acids. DNA of the CDR3: TGTGCCAGCAGCCAGTGGGGGGGGTCGGATGAAAAACTGTTTTTT. Protein sequence: CASSQWGGSDEKLFF.

This clonotype appeared a few times. This chain joins TRBV15 and TRBJ2-7; 9 bases line up with TRBD2. Germline assignment: CDR1 LNHNV and CDR2 YYDKDF (reference sequence). V gave up 2 bases and J gave up 5 bases; unmatched junction bases: 13. The CDR3 has 17 amino acids. The CDR3 spells CATSRRTSVPSRDEQYF. As DNA, the CDR3 is TGTGCCACCAGCAGAAGGACTAGCGTACCTTCCCGCGACGAGCAGTACTTC.

The J gene is TRBJ2-3, the V gene TRBV10-3; 8 bases fit TRBD2. After removal of 4 bases from V and 3 bases from J, the junction contained 6 bases not matched to a gene. This CDR3 comprises 15 residues. Germline assignment: CDR1 ENHRY and CDR2 SYGVKD. The chain's CDR3 is CAISGGGRRTDTQYF. As DNA, the CDR3 is TGTGCCATCAGTGGAGGCGGGAGGAGAACAGATACGCAGTATTTT.

V usage is TRBV20-1 and J usage is TRBJ2-1, with TRBD2 identical over 8 bases. This CDR3 comprises 16 residues. V dropped 2 bases and J dropped 0; count of bases not matched to a gene: 6. The germline gives CDR1 DFQATT, CDR2 SNEGSKA (reference sequence). The CDR3 DNA is TGCAGTGCTAGACTTCCGGCGGGAGGCTCCTACAATGAGCAGTTCTTC. Amino acid sequence: CSARLPAGGSYNEQFF.

The rearrangement uses TRBV6-6 and TRBJ1-5; 9 bases are shared with TRBD1. The germline V gene encodes CDR1 MNHNY and CDR2 SVGAGI (reference sequence). The junction had 7 bases not matched to a gene; V was cut back by 1 base and J by 3 bases. The CDR3 length is 17 residues. This CDR3 reads CASSYYTGTGHNQPQHF. The CDR3 DNA is TGTGCCAGCAGTTACTATACCGGGACAGGGCACAATCAGCCCCAGCATTTT.

This clonotype was seen only a few times. This chain links TRBV20-1 with TRBJ2-7, with 9 nucleotides matching TRBD1. Germline loops: CDR1 DFQATT, CDR2 SNEGSKA (reference sequence). J gave up 3 bases and V 6 bases, and 12 bases lay outside the gene matches. This CDR3 has 15 amino acids. CDR3 region: CSAYSRDRVFYEQYF. The DNA of the CDR3 is TGCAGTGCCTACTCCCGGGACAGGGTTTTCTACGAGCAGTACTTC.

The V call is TRBV29-1, the J call TRBJ2-7, with 13 bases that match TRBD2. CDR3 size: 15 residues. V gave up 5 bases and J gave up 1 base; unmatched junction bases: 5. The germline gives CDR1 SQVTM, CDR2 ANQGSEA. The CDR3 DNA reads TGCAGCGTTTGGACTAGCGGGGGTATATCCTACGAGCAGTACTTC. Protein: CSVWTSGGISYEQYF.

J is TRBJ2-7 and V is TRBV7-2; D gene unclear. There are 16 residues in the CDR3. Germline values: CDR1 SGHTA, CDR2 FQGNSA. V was clipped by 4 bases and J by 1 base, with 17 bases between them. CDR3 in amino acids: CASSSMRILGSYEQYF. DNA of the CDR3: TGTGCCAGCAGCTCAATGCGGATTCTGGGATCCTACGAGCAGTACTTC.

The V gene is TRBV4-1, the J gene TRBJ2-1, with 9 bases aligning to TRBD1. Germline CDR1 is MGHRA and CDR2 is YSYEKL. V lost 1 base and J lost 4; bases outside the gene matches: 8. The CDR3 is 17 residues long. The CDR3 nucleotides read TGCGCCAGCAGCCAAGTGCCGGGACAGGGAAAGTACAATGAGCAGTTCTTC. This encodes CASSQVPGQGKYNEQFF.

This clonotype was found a few times. The chain has TRBV5-1 and TRBJ1-2; 8 nucleotides align to TRBD1. J was trimmed by 7 bases and V by 3 bases; bases with no gene match: 8. CDR1 SGHRS and CDR2 YFSETQ come from the germline V gene. The CDR3 is made up of 14 amino acids. CDR3 DNA: TGCGCCAGCAGCTCAACGCAGGGGGCAGGTGGCTACACCTTC. It translates to CASSSTQGAGGYTF. The variable domain in full, with the rest retrieved from reference TRBV5-1 and TRBJ1-2, is KAGVTQTPRYLIKTRGQQVTLSCSPISGHRSVSWYQQTPGQGLQFLFEYFSETQRNKGNFPGRFSGRQFSNSRSEMNVSTLELGDSALYLCASSSTQGAGGYTFGSGTRLTVV.

The chain joins TRBV20-1 to TRBJ1-2, with D unclear. CDR1 and CDR2 (germline): DFQATT, SNEGSKA (reference sequence). The CDR3 runs 16 residues. Trimming left V 5 bases short and J 3 bases short, with 22 bases between. Here the CDR3 reads CSAPHFAGGSDYGYTF. CDR3 sequence (DNA): TGCAGTGCTCCCCATTTCGCTGGAGGGAGTGACTATGGCTACACCTTC.

This clonotype has at least ten counts. The rearrangement uses TRBV6-2 or TRBV6-3 and TRBJ2-1, with TRBD2 identical over 10 bases. The CDR3 is made up of 15 amino acids. Germline-derived CDR1 and CDR2 are MNHEY and SVGEGT. V lost 4 bases and J lost 7; bases outside the gene matches: 7. The DNA of the CDR3 is TGTGCCAGCAGTTCCTGGACTAGCGGTGGAAATGAGCAGTTCTTC. Encoded protein: CASSSWTSGGNEQFF.

The chain uses TRBV5-1 and TRBJ2-1; the D call may be TRBD1 or TRBD2 (6 bases each). Trimming pared 5 bases from V and 8 bases from J, leaving 14 bases between. Germline values: CDR1 SGHRS, CDR2 YFSETQ. CDR3 length: 13 amino acids. Here the CDR3 reads CASRNRDLDEQFF. The DNA of the CDR3 is TGCGCCAGCAGGAACAGGGACTTGGATGAGCAGTTCTTC.

There are a few counts of this clonotype. An end of the junction differs from the germline gene, which may be a read error. The J gene is TRBJ2-1, the V gene TRBV5-1, with 15 bases matching TRBD2. The CDR3 runs 22 residues. Germline V lookup: CDR1 SGHRS, CDR2 YFSETQ. The DNA of the CDR3 is TGCGCCAGCAGCTTGGTCGCCAGGACTAGCGGGAGGGCACCCGTCTCCTGCAATGAGCAGTTCTTC. Amino acid sequence: CASSLVARTSGRAPVSCNEQFF. Variable domain in full (rest from reference TRBV5-1 and TRBJ2-1): KAGVTQTPRYLIKTRGQQVTLSCSPISGHRSVSWYQQTPGQGLQFLFEYFSETQRNKGNFPGRFSGRQFSNSRSEMNVSTLELGDSALYLCASSLVARTSGRAPVSCNEQFFGPGTRLTVL.

In this sample, this clonotype turned up a few times. The chain uses TRBV7-2 and TRBJ2-1, with a possible D match to TRBD2 (5 bases). Germline assignment: CDR1 SGHTA and CDR2 FQGNSA. The V gene lost 1 base and the J gene lost 8 bases, with 15 bases spanning the gap. The CDR3 covers 15 residues. The CDR3 reads CASSLGGVSAYEQFF. CDR3 DNA: TGTGCCAGCAGCTTAGGGGGAGTCAGTGCCTATGAGCAGTTCTTC.